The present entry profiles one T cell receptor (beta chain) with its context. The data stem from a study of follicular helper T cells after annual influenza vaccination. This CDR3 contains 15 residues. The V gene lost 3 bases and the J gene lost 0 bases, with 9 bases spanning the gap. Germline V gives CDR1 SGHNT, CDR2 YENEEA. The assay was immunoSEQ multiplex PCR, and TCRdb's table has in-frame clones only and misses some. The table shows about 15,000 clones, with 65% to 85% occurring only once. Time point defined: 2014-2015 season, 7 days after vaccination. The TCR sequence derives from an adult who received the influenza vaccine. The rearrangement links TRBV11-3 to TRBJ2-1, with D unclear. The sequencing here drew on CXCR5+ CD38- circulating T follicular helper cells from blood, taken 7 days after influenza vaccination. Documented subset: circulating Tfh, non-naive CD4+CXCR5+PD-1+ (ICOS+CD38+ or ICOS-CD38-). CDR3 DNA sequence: TGTGCCAGCAGCTTGAGGTCGAGCTCCTACAATGAGCAGTTCTTC. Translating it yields CASSLRSSSYNEQFF.